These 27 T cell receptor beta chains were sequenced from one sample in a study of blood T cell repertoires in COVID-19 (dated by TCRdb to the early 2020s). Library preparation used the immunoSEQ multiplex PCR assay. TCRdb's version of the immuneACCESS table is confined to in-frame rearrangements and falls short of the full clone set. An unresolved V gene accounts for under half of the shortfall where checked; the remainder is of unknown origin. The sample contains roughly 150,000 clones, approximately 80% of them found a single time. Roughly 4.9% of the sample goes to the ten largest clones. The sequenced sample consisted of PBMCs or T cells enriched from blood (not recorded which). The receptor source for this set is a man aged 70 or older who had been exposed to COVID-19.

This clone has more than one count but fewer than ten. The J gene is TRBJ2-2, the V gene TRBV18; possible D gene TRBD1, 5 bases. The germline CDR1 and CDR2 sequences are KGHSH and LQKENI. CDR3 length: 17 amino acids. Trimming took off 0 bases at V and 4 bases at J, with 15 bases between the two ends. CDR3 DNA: TGTGCCAGCTCACCACCGAGCCCAGGGCCCCTCACCGGGGAGCTGTTTTTT. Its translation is CASSPPSPGPLTGELFF.

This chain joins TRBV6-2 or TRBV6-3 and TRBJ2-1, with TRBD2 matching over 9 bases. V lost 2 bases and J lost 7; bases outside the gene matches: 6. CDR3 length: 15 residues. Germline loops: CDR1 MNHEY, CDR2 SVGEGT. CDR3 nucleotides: TGTGCCAGCAGTTACAGTAGCGGGAGAAAAAATGAGCAGTTCTTC. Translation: CASSYSSGRKNEQFF.

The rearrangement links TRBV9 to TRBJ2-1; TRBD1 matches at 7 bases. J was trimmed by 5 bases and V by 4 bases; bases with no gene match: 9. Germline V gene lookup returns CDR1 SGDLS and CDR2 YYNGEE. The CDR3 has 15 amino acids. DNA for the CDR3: TGTGCCAGCAGCCGTACCGGGACAGAAAACAATGAGCAGTTCTTC. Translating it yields CASSRTGTENNEQFF.

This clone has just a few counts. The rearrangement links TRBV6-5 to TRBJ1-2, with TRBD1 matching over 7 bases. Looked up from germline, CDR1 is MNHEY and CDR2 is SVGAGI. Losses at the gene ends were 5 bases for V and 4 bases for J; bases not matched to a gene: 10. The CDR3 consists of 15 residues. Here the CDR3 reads CASSPRTGDVYGYTF. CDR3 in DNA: TGTGCCAGCAGTCCGAGGACAGGCGACGTCTATGGCTACACCTTC.

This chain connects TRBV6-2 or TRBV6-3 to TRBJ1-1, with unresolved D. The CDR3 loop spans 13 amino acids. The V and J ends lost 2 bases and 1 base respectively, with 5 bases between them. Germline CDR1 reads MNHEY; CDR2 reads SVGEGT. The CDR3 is CASSYGPNTEAFF. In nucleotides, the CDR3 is TGTGCCAGCAGTTACGGCCCGAACACTGAAGCTTTCTTT.

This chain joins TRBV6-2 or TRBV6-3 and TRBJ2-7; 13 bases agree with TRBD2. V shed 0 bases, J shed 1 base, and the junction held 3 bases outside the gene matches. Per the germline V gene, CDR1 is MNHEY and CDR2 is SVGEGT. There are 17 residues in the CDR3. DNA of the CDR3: TGTGCCAGCAGTTACTCGCGGACTAGCGGGGGTTCCTACGAGCAGTACTTC. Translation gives CASSYSRTSGGSYEQYF.

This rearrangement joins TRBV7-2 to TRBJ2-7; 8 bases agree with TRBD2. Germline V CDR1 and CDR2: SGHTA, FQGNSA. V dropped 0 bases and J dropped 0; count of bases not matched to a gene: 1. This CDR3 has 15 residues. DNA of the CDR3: TGTGCCAGCAGCTTAGCGGCGGGGGGCTCCTACGAGCAGTACTTC. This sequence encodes CASSLAAGGSYEQYF.

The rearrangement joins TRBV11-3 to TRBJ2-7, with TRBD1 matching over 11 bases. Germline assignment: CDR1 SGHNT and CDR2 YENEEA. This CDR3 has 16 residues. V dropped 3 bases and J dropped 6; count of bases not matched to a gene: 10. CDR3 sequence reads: CASSLGTGGGLSEQYF. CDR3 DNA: TGTGCCAGCAGCTTGGGGACAGGGGGTGGATTGAGCGAGCAGTACTTC.

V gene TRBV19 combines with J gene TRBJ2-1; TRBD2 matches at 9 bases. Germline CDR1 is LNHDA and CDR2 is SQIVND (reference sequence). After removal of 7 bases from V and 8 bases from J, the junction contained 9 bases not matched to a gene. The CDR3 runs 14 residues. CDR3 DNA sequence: TGTGCCAGTACCCTTAGCGGGAGTGGCGATGAGCAGTTCTTC. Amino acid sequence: CASTLSGSGDEQFF.

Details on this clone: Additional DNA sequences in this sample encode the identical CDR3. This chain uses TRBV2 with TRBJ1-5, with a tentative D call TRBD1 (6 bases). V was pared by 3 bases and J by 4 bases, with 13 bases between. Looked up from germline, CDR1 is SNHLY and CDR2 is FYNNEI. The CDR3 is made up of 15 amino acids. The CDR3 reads CASSENGRGNQPQHF. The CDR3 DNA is TGTGCCAGCAGTGAGAACGGCAGGGGAAATCAGCCCCAGCATTTT.

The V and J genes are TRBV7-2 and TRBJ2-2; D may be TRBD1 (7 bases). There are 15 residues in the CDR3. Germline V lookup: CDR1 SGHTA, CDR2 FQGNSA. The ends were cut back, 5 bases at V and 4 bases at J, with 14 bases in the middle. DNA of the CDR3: TGTGCCAGCAGCCTAACAGGGGAGGTCACCGGGGAGCTGTTTTTT. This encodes CASSLTGEVTGELFF.

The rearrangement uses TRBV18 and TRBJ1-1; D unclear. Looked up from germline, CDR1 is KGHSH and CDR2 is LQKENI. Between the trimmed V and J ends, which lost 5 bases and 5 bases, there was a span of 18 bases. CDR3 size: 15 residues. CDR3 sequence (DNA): TGTGCCAGCTCATCGACTCGAGGAGGAAGTACTGAAGCTTTCTTT. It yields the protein CASSSTRGGSTEAFF.

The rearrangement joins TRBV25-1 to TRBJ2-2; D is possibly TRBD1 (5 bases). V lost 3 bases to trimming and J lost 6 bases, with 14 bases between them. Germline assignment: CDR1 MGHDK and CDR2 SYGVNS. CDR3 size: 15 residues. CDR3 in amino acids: CASSDRPGIAGELFF. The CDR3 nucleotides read TGTGCCAGCAGTGATCGTCCAGGGATAGCCGGGGAGCTGTTTTTT.

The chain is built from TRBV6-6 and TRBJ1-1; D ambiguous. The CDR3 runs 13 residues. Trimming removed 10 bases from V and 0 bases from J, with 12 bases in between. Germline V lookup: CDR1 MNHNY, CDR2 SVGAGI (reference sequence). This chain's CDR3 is CATHRSVNTEAFF. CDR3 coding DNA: TGTGCCACCCACCGTTCGGTGAACACTGAAGCTTTCTTT.

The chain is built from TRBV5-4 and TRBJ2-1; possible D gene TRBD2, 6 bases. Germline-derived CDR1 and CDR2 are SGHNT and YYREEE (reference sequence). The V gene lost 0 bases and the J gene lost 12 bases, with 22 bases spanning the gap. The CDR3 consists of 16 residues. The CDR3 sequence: CASSLEGTLALRGQFF. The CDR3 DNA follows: TGTGCCAGCAGCTTGGAGGGGACTTTGGCTCTCAGAGGGCAGTTCTTC.

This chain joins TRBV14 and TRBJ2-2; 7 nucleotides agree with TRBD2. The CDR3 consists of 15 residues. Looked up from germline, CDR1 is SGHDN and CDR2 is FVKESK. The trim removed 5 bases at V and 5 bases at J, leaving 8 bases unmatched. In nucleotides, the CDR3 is TGTGCCAGCAGCGCTATCCCGGGAGGTACCGGGGAGCTGTTTTTT. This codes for CASSAIPGGTGELFF.

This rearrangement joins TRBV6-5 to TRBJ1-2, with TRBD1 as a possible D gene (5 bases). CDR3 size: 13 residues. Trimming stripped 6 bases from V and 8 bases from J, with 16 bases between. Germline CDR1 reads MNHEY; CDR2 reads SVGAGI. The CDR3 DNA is TGTGCCAGCAGACTCGACAGTTCGGAGGGCTACACCTTC. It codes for CASRLDSSEGYTF.

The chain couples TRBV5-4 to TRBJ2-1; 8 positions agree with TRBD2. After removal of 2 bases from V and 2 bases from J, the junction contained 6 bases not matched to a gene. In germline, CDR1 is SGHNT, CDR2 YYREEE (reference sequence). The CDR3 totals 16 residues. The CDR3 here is CASSFPSGRTYNEQFF. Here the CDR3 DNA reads TGTGCCAGCAGCTTCCCCAGCGGGAGAACCTACAATGAGCAGTTCTTC.

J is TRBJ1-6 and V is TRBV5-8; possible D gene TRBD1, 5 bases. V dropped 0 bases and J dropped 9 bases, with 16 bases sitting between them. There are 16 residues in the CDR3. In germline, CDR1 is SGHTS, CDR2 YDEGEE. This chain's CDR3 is CASSLEGAGAGSPLHF. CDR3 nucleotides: TGTGCCAGCAGCTTGGAAGGGGCAGGTGCCGGTTCACCCCTCCACTTT. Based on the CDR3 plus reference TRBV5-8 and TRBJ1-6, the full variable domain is EAGVTQSPTHLIKTRGQQATLRCSPISGHTSVYWYQQALGLGLQFLLWYDEGEERNRGNFPPRFSGRQFPNYSSELNVNALELEDSALYLCASSLEGAGAGSPLHFGNGTRLTVT.

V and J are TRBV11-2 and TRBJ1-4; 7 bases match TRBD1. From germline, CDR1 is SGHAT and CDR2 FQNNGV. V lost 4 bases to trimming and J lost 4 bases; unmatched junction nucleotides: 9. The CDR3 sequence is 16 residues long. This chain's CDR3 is CASSSSTGLNNEKLFF. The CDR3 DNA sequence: TGTGCCAGCAGCTCCTCGACAGGGCTAAATAATGAAAAACTGTTTTTT.

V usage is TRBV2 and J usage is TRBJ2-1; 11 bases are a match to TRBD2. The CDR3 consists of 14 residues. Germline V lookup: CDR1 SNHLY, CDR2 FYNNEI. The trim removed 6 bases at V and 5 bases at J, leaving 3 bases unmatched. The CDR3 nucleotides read TGTGCCAGCAGGGCGGGACTAGCGGACAATGAGCAGTTCTTC. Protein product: CASRAGLADNEQFF.

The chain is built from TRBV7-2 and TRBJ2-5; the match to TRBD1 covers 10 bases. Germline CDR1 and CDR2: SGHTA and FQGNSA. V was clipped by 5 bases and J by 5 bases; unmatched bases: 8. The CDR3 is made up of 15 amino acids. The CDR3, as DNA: TGTGCCAGCAGCCCGCGACAGGGGGCTGGGGAGACCCAGTACTTC. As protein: CASSPRQGAGETQYF.

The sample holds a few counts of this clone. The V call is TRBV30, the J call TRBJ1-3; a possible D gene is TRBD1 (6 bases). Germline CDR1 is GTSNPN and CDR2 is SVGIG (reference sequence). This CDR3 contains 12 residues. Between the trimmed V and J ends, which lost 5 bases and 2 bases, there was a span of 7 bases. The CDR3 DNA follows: TGTGCCTGGTCAGGGGCTGGAAACACCATATATTTT. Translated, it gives CAWSGAGNTIYF.

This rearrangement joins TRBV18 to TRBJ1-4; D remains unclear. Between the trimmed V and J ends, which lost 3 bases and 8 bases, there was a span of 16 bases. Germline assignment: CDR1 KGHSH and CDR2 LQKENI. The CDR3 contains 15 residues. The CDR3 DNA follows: TGTGCCAGCTCACCGAATGGGCTTACCCGAGAAAAACTGTTTTTT. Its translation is CASSPNGLTREKLFF.

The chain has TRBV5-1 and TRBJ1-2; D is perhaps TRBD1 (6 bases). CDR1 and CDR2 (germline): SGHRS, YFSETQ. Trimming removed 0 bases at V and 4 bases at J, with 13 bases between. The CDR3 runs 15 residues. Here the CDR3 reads CASSLEGRGGYGYTF. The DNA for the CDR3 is TGCGCCAGCAGCTTGGAGGGCAGGGGTGGCTATGGCTACACCTTC.

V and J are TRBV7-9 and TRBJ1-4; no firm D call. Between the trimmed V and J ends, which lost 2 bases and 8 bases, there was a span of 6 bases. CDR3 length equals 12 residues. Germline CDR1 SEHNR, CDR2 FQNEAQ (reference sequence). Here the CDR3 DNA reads TGTGCCAGCAGCTTACAGCGGGAAAAACTGTTTTTT. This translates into CASSLQREKLFF.

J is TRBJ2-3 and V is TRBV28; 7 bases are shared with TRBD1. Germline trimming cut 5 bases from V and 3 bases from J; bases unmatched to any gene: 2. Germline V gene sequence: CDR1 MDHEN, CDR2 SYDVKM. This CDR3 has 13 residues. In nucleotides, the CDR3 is TGTGCCAGCAGTCGCAGGGGGACAGATACGCAGTATTTT. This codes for CASSRRGTDTQYF.